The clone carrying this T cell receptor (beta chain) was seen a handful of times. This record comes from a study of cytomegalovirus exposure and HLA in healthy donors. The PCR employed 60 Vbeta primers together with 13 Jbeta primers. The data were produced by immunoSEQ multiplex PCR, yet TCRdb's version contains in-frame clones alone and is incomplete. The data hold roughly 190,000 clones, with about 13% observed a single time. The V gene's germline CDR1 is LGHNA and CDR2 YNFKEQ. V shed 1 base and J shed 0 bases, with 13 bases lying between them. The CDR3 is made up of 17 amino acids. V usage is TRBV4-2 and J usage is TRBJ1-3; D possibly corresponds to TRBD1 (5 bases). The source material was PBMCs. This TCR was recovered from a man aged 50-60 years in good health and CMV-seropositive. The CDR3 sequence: CASSQADRGISGNTIYF. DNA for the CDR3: TGTGCCAGCAGCCAAGCGGATCGGGGGATCTCTGGAAACACCATATATTTT.